The 27 T cell receptor beta chains below were found in one sample sequenced in a study of blood T cell repertoires in COVID-19. The protocol was immunoSEQ multiplex PCR, while the TCRdb copy is restricted to in-frame clones and leaves out a portion. The repertoire holds roughly 400,000 clones, with 75% to 90% as singletons. The specimen was PBMCs or T cells enriched from blood (not recorded which). The source is a man younger than 45 who had recovered from COVID-19.

The chain recombines TRBV5-1 with TRBJ2-7; 9 nucleotides match TRBD1. The germline CDR1 and CDR2 sequences are SGHRS and YFSETQ. CDR3 length equals 14 residues. V was pared by 4 bases and J by 6 bases, with 8 bases of the junction left unmatched. CDR3 coding DNA: TGCGCCAGCAGCAGAACCGGGACAGGGTTCGAGCAGTACTTC. Translating it yields CASSRTGTGFEQYF.

The chain links TRBV6-5 to TRBJ2-2; TRBD2 matches 8 bases. Germline CDR1 MNHEY, CDR2 SVGAGI. The CDR3 totals 13 residues. V lost 6 bases to trimming and J lost 7 bases; unmatched junction nucleotides: 4. This CDR3 is CASRREVGGELFF. DNA of the CDR3: TGTGCCAGCAGGCGGGAGGTGGGCGGGGAGCTGTTTTTT.

V is TRBV28 and J is TRBJ1-1; 8 nucleotides agree with TRBD1. With 5 bases clipped from V and 5 bases from J, the junction kept 7 bases outside the gene matches. CDR3 size: 14 residues. Germline values: CDR1 MDHEN, CDR2 SYDVKM. This CDR3 reads CASSRRTGITEAFF. The CDR3, as DNA: TGTGCCAGCAGTCGAAGGACAGGGATAACTGAAGCTTTCTTT.

V is TRBV28 and J is TRBJ1-6; weak D call: TRBD1 (6 bases). Germline assignment: CDR1 MDHEN and CDR2 SYDVKM. This CDR3 spans 17 amino acids. V gave up 8 bases and J gave up 4 bases, with 21 bases separating them. CDR3 coding DNA: TGTGCCAGCTCCGGGACAAGAGAAATTCTGTATAATTCACCCCTCCACTTT. Encoded protein: CASSGTREILYNSPLHF.

This clone was recorded a few times. The chain has TRBV5-4 and TRBJ2-5; TRBD1 might be the D (6 bases). CDR3 length: 14 amino acids. Per the germline V gene, CDR1 is SGHNT and CDR2 is YYREEE (reference sequence). The germline V and J ends were trimmed by 4 bases and 4 bases, with 14 bases remaining between them. The CDR3 nucleotides are TGTGCCAGCAGCACACAGGGACCCGCAGAGACCCAGTACTTC. Translated, it gives CASSTQGPAETQYF.

This clone was counted only a few times. The CDR3 loop is CASSVALAVEVAFF. CDR3 DNA sequence: TGTGCCAGCAGCGTAGCTCTTGCGGTCGAGGTTGCTTTCTTT. The chain couples TRBV9 to TRBJ1-1; D is unresolved. From germline, CDR1 is SGDLS and CDR2 YYNGEE. The CDR3 contains 14 residues. Trimming took 0 bases from V and 11 from J, leaving 17 bases between them.

The chain employs TRBV4-1 and TRBJ2-5; D is ambiguous. The ends were cut back, 4 bases at V and 4 bases at J, with 10 bases in the middle. The CDR3 runs 13 residues. Germline-derived CDR1 and CDR2 are MGHRA and YSYEKL. CDR3 in amino acids: CASSLVYGETQYF. DNA for the CDR3: TGCGCCAGCAGCCTCGTTTACGGAGAGACCCAGTACTTC.

The chain uses TRBV28 and TRBJ2-7, with D hard to call. CDR1 and CDR2 from the germline V gene are MDHEN and SYDVKM. V lost 3 bases and J lost 5, with 11 bases in between. The CDR3 spans 13 residues. As DNA, the CDR3 is TGTGCCAGCAGTTTTAACAGAATTAACGAGCAGTACTTC. Encoded protein: CASSFNRINEQYF. The whole variable domain, remainder taken from reference TRBV28 and TRBJ2-7, is DVKVTQSSRYLVKRTGEKVFLECVQDMDHENMFWYRQDPGLGLRLIYFSYDVKMKEKGDIPEGYSVSREKKERFSLILESASTNQTSMYLCASSFNRINEQYFGPGTRLTVT.

V usage is TRBV23-1 and J usage is TRBJ1-2; 7 bases fit TRBD1. TRBV23-1 belongs to the ORF category, with a function that is uncertain. The V segment lost 0 bases and the J segment 2 bases; nucleotides outside the gene matches: 24. The CDR3 extends over 22 amino acids. CDR3 sequence reads: CASSQSTGGGEGGVGPNYGYTF. CDR3 DNA: TGCGCCAGCAGTCAATCGACTGGAGGAGGGGAAGGGGGCGTAGGTCCCAACTATGGCTACACCTTC.

The sample holds a few counts of this clone. The rearrangement joins TRBV29-1 to TRBJ1-1; D is possibly TRBD1 (5 bases). CDR1 is SQVTM, CDR2 ANQGSEA, per germline. V lost 2 bases and J lost 5, with 9 bases in between. The CDR3 has 12 amino acids. CDR3 nucleotides: TGCAGCGTTGAAAACCAGGGTACTGAAGCTTTCTTT. Residues: CSVENQGTEAFF.

The V call is TRBV18, the J call TRBJ1-1; the match to TRBD1 covers 9 bases. Germline V gene lookup returns CDR1 KGHSH and CDR2 LQKENI. The CDR3 has 15 residues. J gave up 5 bases and V 2 bases, and 6 bases lay outside the gene matches. CDR3: CASSPTQGAQTEAFF. CDR3 sequence (DNA): TGTGCCAGCTCACCAACACAGGGGGCGCAGACTGAAGCTTTCTTT. Combining the CDR3 with reference TRBV18 and TRBJ1-1 gives the whole variable domain NAGVMQNPRHLVRRRGQEARLRCSPMKGHSHVYWYRQLPEEGLKFMVYLQKENIIDESGMPKERFSAEFPKEGPSILRIQQVVRGDSAAYFCASSPTQGAQTEAFFGQGTRLTVV.

V usage is TRBV5-1 and J usage is TRBJ2-1, with D perhaps matching TRBD2 (5 bases). Germline CDR1 and CDR2: SGHRS and YFSETQ. Trimming shortened V by 4 bases and J by 6 bases, and 11 bases separated the two germline ends. This CDR3 region has 13 residues. CDR3 nucleotide sequence: TGCGCCAGCAGCGCGGTCGGGATCAATGAGCAGTTCTTC. This encodes CASSAVGINEQFF.

This chain joins TRBV19 and TRBJ1-4, with 9 bases aligning to TRBD1. Germline V gene data show CDR1 as LNHDA and CDR2 as SQIVND (reference sequence). The CDR3 is 15 amino acids. The V segment lost 5 bases and the J segment 4 bases; nucleotides outside the gene matches: 5. The CDR3 loop reads CASSPQTGGNEKLFF. In nucleotides, the CDR3 is TGTGCCAGTAGTCCCCAGACAGGGGGTAATGAAAAACTGTTTTTT.

The rearrangement joins TRBV28 to TRBJ1-2; 8 bases are a match to TRBD1. Trimming took 7 bases from V and 1 from J; bases not matched to a gene: 5. The CDR3 runs to 14 residues. In germline, CDR1 is MDHEN, CDR2 SYDVKM. The CDR3 sequence is CASITGGSNYGYTF. In DNA form, the CDR3 reads TGTGCCAGCATCACAGGGGGAAGTAACTATGGCTACACCTTC.

This clone was seen a single time. The rearrangement links TRBV28 to TRBJ1-5; 11 bases are shared with TRBD1. J lost 6 bases, V lost 6 bases, and 7 bases had no gene match. The CDR3 has 15 amino acids. Germline V gives CDR1 MDHEN, CDR2 SYDVKM. CDR3 DNA: TGTGCCAGCAGCCCCGGACAGGGGGCGCGTCAGCCCCAGCATTTT. It encodes CASSPGQGARQPQHF.

This chain connects TRBV6-5 to TRBJ2-2; 9 bases map to TRBD1. Germline-derived CDR1 and CDR2 are MNHEY and SVGAGI. The CDR3 is 15 residues long. Germline trimming cut 6 bases from V and 4 bases from J; bases unmatched to any gene: 6. Here the CDR3 DNA reads TGTGCCAGCAGACTACAGGGGGCTGGCACCGGGGAGCTGTTTTTT. It codes for CASRLQGAGTGELFF.

V and J are TRBV19 and TRBJ2-1; TRBD2 aligns across 9 bases. The J segment lost 8 bases and the V segment lost 7 bases, leaving 9 bases of the junction unmatched. The germline V gene has CDR1 LNHDA and CDR2 SQIVND (reference sequence). The CDR3 loop spans 14 amino acids. The CDR3 DNA sequence: TGTGCCAGTAACCCAGCGGGAGGTAAGGATGAGCAGTTCTTC. Translation gives CASNPAGGKDEQFF.

V gene TRBV28 combines with J gene TRBJ1-6, with 8 bases identical to TRBD1. Trimming took 4 bases from V and 8 from J; bases not matched to a gene: 10. Germline lookup yields CDR1 MDHEN and CDR2 SYDVKM. The CDR3 has 16 residues. Written as DNA, the CDR3 is TGTGCCAGCAGTTCGGAAACCGGGACAGGTTATTCACCCCTCCACTTT. It encodes CASSSETGTGYSPLHF. Using reference TRBV28 and TRBJ1-6 for the parts outside the CDR3, the full variable domain is DVKVTQSSRYLVKRTGEKVFLECVQDMDHENMFWYRQDPGLGLRLIYFSYDVKMKEKGDIPEGYSVSREKKERFSLILESASTNQTSMYLCASSSETGTGYSPLHFGNGTRLTVT.

The chain joins TRBV3-1 (or the pseudogene TRBV3-2) to TRBJ1-5; D is possibly TRBD1 (5 bases). Per the germline V gene, CDR1 is LGHDT and CDR2 is YNNKEL (reference sequence). This CDR3 spans 15 amino acids. The V and J ends lost 0 bases and 5 bases respectively, with 11 bases between them. The chain's CDR3 is CASSQDRGGDQPQHF. CDR3 bases: TGTGCCAGCAGCCAAGATAGGGGCGGGGATCAGCCCCAGCATTTT.

This sequence joins TRBV24-1 and TRBJ2-2, with TRBD1 identical over 8 bases. The germline V gene has CDR1 KGHDR and CDR2 SFDVKD. Trimming at V came to 0 bases and at J to 4 bases, leaving 9 bases not matched to a gene. This CDR3 has 18 residues. The CDR3 sequence is CATSDLWDRPSGTGELFF. The CDR3 coding sequence is TGTGCCACCAGTGATTTGTGGGACAGGCCCTCGGGCACCGGGGAGCTGTTTTTT.

This rearrangement joins TRBV28 to TRBJ1-1; D may be TRBD1 (6 bases). The germline CDR1 and CDR2 sequences are MDHEN and SYDVKM. The CDR3 consists of 13 residues. V lost 10 bases, J lost 4 bases, and 16 bases lay in between. CDR3 bases: TGTGCCACCCAGGGGCAGGTGGGCACTGAAGCTTTCTTT. It codes for CATQGQVGTEAFF.

The genes are TRBV19 and TRBJ1-2, with 7 bases fitting TRBD1. The J segment lost 2 bases and the V segment lost 3 bases, leaving 9 bases of the junction unmatched. The CDR3 has 16 amino acids. CDR1 and CDR2 (germline): LNHDA, SQIVND (reference sequence). The CDR3 protein is CASSIPMGQPNYGYTF. The DNA of the CDR3 is TGTGCCAGTAGTATTCCCATGGGACAGCCGAACTATGGCTACACCTTC.

The chain recombines TRBV7-8 with TRBJ1-4; D may be TRBD1 (6 bases). Germline V gives CDR1 SGHVS, CDR2 FQNEAQ. The V and J ends lost 5 bases and 8 bases respectively, with 15 bases between them. The CDR3 has 14 residues. Written as DNA, the CDR3 is TGTGCCAGCAGCAGGGAGGGGGTGGACGAAAAACTGTTTTTT. Residues: CASSREGVDEKLFF.

The chain recombines TRBV27 with TRBJ2-2, with 10 bases lining up with TRBD1. The CDR3 has 14 amino acids. The V and J ends lost 6 bases and 4 bases, in that order; junction bases with no gene match: 2. Germline V CDR1 and CDR2: MNHEY, SMNVEV (reference sequence). CDR3 amino acids: CASSDRGPTGELFF. The DNA of the CDR3 is TGTGCCAGCAGCGACAGGGGGCCCACCGGGGAGCTGTTTTTT.

The rearrangement joins TRBV27 to TRBJ2-2; 7 nucleotides line up with TRBD1. CDR1 and CDR2 from the germline V gene are MNHEY and SMNVEV (reference sequence). V dropped 5 bases and J dropped 6; count of bases not matched to a gene: 6. CDR3 size: 14 residues. The DNA of the CDR3 is TGTGCCAGCAGTAAGACAGGGACGGCCGGGGAGCTGTTTTTT. Encoded protein: CASSKTGTAGELFF.

The J gene is TRBJ2-1, the V gene TRBV18, with 8 bases fitting TRBD2. V lost 4 bases, J lost 6 bases, and 17 bases stayed unmatched. This CDR3 spans 18 amino acids. Germline V gene lookup returns CDR1 KGHSH and CDR2 LQKENI. DNA of the CDR3: TGTGCCAGCTCACTAAACAGCCACTCAGCGGGAGCGGGCAATGAGCAGTTCTTC. Its protein product is CASSLNSHSAGAGNEQFF.

This chain connects TRBV24-1 to TRBJ2-1, with 7 bases fitting TRBD2. The CDR3 extends over 16 amino acids. The V gene end was trimmed by 0 bases and the J gene end by 2 bases; junction bases not matched to a gene: 3. Germline V gene lookup returns CDR1 KGHDR and CDR2 SFDVKD. This CDR3 is CATSDLEAGAYNEQFF. The CDR3, as DNA: TGTGCCACCAGTGATTTGGAGGCGGGGGCCTACAATGAGCAGTTCTTC.